This TCR beta chain derives from a study of radiation and T cells in renal cell carcinoma. The table came from immunoSEQ multiplex PCR; TCRdb's copy has only in-frame clones and leaves some out. The sample lists 120,000 to 150,000 clones, about 86% seen once, with over 15% in the top ten. V shed 2 bases and J shed 4 bases, with 12 bases lying between them. The CDR3 sequence is 14 residues long. CDR1 and CDR2 from the germline V gene are SGHDT and YYEEEE. This clone has just a few counts. Time point noted: blood 4 weeks post-SBRT, at nephrectomy. The treatment was: 15 Gy SBRT to primary tumor, nephrectomy 4 weeks later.

The sequence came from a woman between 50 and 59 years old with renal cell carcinoma. The chain carries TRBV5-6 and TRBJ1-1, with a possible D match to TRBD1 (6 bases). Sample: blood, taken from a patient whose treatment included radiotherapy and nephrectomy. The chain's CDR3 is CASSLRGSGTEAFF. The CDR3 nucleotides are TGTGCCAGCAGCTTAAGGGGGAGCGGCACTGAAGCTTTCTTT.